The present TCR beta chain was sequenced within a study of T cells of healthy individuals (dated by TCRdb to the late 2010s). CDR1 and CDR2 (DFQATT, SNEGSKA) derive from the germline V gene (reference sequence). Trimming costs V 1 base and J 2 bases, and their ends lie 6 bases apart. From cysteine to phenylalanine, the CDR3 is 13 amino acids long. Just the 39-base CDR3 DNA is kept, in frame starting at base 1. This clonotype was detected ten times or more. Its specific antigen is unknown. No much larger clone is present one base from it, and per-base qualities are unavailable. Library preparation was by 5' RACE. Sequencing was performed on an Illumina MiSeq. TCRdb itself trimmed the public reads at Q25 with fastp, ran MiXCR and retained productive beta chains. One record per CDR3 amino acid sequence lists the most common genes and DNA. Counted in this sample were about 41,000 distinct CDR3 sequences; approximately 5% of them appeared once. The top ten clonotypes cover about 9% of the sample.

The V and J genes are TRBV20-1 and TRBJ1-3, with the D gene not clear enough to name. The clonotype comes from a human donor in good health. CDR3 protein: CSARAGAGNTIYF. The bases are TGCAGTGCTAGAGCAGGTGCTGGAAACACCATATATTTT.